This TCR beta chain was captured by sequencing in a study of T cell repertoires in cytomegalovirus infection. Study background: Indications came from public TCR beta signatures; they pointed to CMV infection and to a matching HLA type. Study-level results: CMV-specific HLA-C-restricted TCR beta clonotypes dominated the ex vivo response.

Via MiXCR, TCRdb re-called the reads, giving one row per CDR3 protein. The sample lists about 530,000 distinct CDR3 sequences; 26% were seen once. This clonotype was recorded many times. Its antigen is unknown. This CDR3 is built from 17 residues. V lost 5 bases to trimming and J lost 5 bases; unmatched junction nucleotides: 13. In germline, CDR1 is SGHTA, CDR2 FQGNSA. The receptor's source is a human donor in good health (CMV status not recorded). Some clones in this sample may be carry-over from other donors' samples. Sequencing input: PBMCs. The chain is built from TRBV7-2 and TRBJ2-3, with 10 bases that match TRBD2. The CDR3 loop is CASSLKPSGRAQDTQYF. Here the CDR3 DNA reads TGTGCCAGCAGCCTGAAGCCAAGCGGGAGGGCCCAAGATACGCAGTATTTT.